This TCR beta chain was profiled in a study of naive and memory T cell subsets. Notes on the study in general: Over 95% of naive TCR sequences appeared only once after error correction, unlike memory subsets.

Overnight CMV lysate stimulation of fresh PBMCs defined donor CMV status by CD4+ IFNgamma. Of note for this clonotype: Its antigen is as yet unknown.

Trimming cost V 4 bases and J 2 bases, with 10 bases left between them. The CDR3 is 14 residues long. Germline CDR1 and CDR2: SNHLY and FYNNEI. An equimolar mix of two oligonucleotides served as the beta constant-region primer for TRBC1 and TRBC2. The ligated cDNA underwent four PCR rounds using SP2 and nested alpha and beta constant-region primers. MiXCR, applied by TCRdb to the UMI-ligation and nested PCR reads, yields one record per CDR3 protein. This table holds roughly 140,000 distinct CDR3 sequences, about 15% found once. The chain carries TRBV2 and TRBJ2-3, with TRBD1 as a possible D gene (5 bases). Sequences were obtained from naive CD4+ T cells from blood. The origin of this receptor is a human donor in good health. The CDR3 coding sequence is TGTGCCAGCAGTGCTGCGGACAACACAGATACGCAGTATTTT. Amino acid sequence: CASSAADNTDTQYF.